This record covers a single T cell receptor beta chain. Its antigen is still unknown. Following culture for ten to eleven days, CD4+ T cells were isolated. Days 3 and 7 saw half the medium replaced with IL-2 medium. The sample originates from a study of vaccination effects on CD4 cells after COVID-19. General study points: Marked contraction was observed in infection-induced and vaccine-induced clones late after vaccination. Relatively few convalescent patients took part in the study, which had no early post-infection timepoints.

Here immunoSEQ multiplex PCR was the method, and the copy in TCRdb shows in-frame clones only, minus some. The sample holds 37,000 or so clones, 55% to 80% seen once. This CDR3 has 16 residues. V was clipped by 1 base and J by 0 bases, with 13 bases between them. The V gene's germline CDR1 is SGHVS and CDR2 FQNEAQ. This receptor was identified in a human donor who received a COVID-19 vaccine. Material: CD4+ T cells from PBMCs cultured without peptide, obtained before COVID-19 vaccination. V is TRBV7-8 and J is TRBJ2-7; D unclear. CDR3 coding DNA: TGTGCCAGCAGCTTAGATCGTGTCAGGTCCTCCTACGAGCAGTACTTC. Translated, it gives CASSLDRVRSSYEQYF.